This TCR beta chain appears in the sequencing data of a study of blood T cell repertoires in COVID-19. Study background: Both acute and convalescent COVID-19 samples were obtained from the United States, Italy and Spain. PBMCs, B-cell-depleted T cells, or T cells were the source of the cDNA or gDNA that made up the material.

Trimming took 4 bases from V and 2 from J, leaving 12 bases between them. The CDR3 is made up of 15 amino acids. CDR1 and CDR2 (germline): SGHDN, FVKESK. Repertoires were generated with immunoSEQ multiplex PCR, while TCRdb's copy carries only in-frame clones and drops some. The sample has more than 110,000 clones; about four fifths are singletons. This TCR was recovered from a woman in her sixties with acute or convalescent COVID-19. The chain employs TRBV14 and TRBJ2-1; no definite D call. The sequenced sample consisted of peripheral blood. Here the CDR3 reads CASSLLTTTYNEQFF. As DNA, the CDR3 is TGTGCCAGCAGCCTTCTGACAACCACCTACAATGAGCAGTTCTTC.